A selection of T cell receptor beta chains follows, all from one sample in a study of spatial heterogeneity in lung cancer. TCRdb used MiXCR to reprocess the 5' RACE reads, holding one entry per CDR3 protein. The data show approximately 20,000 distinct CDR3 sequences, approximately 3% seen once. This sample comprised lung tumor tissue, obtained at surgery. These receptors were obtained from a male donor with early-stage non-small cell lung cancer. CDR3s include the opening cysteine and the closing phenylalanine or tryptophan. A D gene is named only where the DNA matches it firmly. Size values are once, few and many counts, or a class for expanded clones, and some rows have none.

TRBJ1-1 TRBV12-3/TRBV12-4 NA many CASSSQGLTEAFF TGTGCCAGCAGTTCCCAGGGTCTCACTGAAGCTTTCTTT
TRBJ2-4 TRBV20-1 NA many CSALDSFKNIQYF TGCAGTGCTTTGGACAGTTTTAAAAACATTCAGTACTTC
TRBJ2-7 TRBV5-4 NA many CASSFRGGRYEQYF TGTGCCAGCAGCTTTCGTGGGGGGCGGTACGAGCAGTACTTC
TRBJ1-4 TRBV20-1 NA many CSATPGVANEKLFF TGCAGTGCTACCCCGGGGGTGGCTAATGAAAAACTGTTTTTT
TRBJ2-3 TRBV5-1 TRBD2 many CASSWGTSGSTDTQYF TGCGCCAGCAGCTGGGGGACTAGCGGGAGTACAGATACGCAGTATTTT
TRBJ1-4 TRBV4-1 NA many CASSPQEATNEKLFF TGCGCCAGCAGCCCGCAGGAGGCAACTAATGAAAAACTGTTTTTT
TRBJ1-1 TRBV11-2 NA many CASSDPGGSEVEAFF TGTGCCAGCAGCGACCCCGGAGGGTCTGAGGTTGAAGCTTTCTTT
TRBJ1-2 TRBV4-1 TRBD1 NA CASSQVLDRGDGYTF TGCGCCAGCAGCCAAGTCCTGGACAGGGGGGATGGCTACACCTTC
TRBJ2-5 TRBV7-2 NA many CASSLLSSGQETQYF TGTGCCAGCAGCTTATTGAGTAGCGGACAAGAGACCCAGTACTTC
TRBJ2-7 TRBV7-2 NA many CASSPQKGSYEQYF TGTGCCAGCAGCCCCCAGAAGGGCTCCTACGAGCAGTACTTC
TRBJ2-7 TRBV7-9 NA NA CASSLRGSPYEQYF TGTGCCAGCAGCTTACGGGGGTCCCCCTACGAGCAGTACTTC
TRBJ1-5 TRBV7-8 NA many CASSVPNQPQHF TGTGCCAGCAGCGTGCCCAATCAGCCCCAGCATTTT